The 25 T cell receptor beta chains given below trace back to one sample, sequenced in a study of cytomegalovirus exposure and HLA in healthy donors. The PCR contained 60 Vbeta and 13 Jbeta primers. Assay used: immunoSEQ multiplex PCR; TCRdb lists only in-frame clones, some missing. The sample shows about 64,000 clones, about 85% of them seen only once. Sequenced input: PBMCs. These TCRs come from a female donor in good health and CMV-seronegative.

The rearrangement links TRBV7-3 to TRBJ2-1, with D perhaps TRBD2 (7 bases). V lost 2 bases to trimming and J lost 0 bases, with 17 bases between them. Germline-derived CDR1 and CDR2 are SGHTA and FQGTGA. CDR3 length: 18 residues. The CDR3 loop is CASSLEGGLSSSYNEQFF. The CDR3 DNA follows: TGTGCCAGCAGCTTAGAGGGGGGGCTTTCAAGCTCCTACAATGAGCAGTTCTTC.

DNA for the CDR3: TGTGCCAGCAGTTGGGCTGACAGTGGCACTGAAGCTTTCTTT. This sequence encodes CASSWADSGTEAFF. V usage is TRBV28 and J usage is TRBJ1-1, with D possibly being TRBD1 (5 bases). V dropped 4 bases and J dropped 4 bases, with 13 bases sitting between them. The germline CDR1 and CDR2 sequences are MDHEN and SYDVKM. The CDR3 spans 14 residues. The full variable domain, its missing parts supplied by reference TRBV28 and TRBJ1-1, is DVKVTQSSRYLVKRTGEKVFLECVQDMDHENMFWYRQDPGLGLRLIYFSYDVKMKEKGDIPEGYSVSREKKERFSLILESASTNQTSMYLCASSWADSGTEAFFGQGTRLTVV.

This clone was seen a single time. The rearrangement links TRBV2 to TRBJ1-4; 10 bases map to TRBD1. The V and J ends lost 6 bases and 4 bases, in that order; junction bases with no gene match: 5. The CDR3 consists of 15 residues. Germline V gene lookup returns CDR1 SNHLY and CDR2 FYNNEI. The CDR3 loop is CASRARDRGNEKLFF. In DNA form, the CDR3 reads TGTGCCAGCAGGGCCAGGGACAGGGGTAATGAAAAACTGTTTTTT.

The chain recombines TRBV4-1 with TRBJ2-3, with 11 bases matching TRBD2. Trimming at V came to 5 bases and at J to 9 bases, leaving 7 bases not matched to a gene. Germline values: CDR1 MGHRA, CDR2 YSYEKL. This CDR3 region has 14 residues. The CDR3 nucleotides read TGCGCCAGCAGCGACGGACTAGCGGGTGCGACGCAGTATTTT. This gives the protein CASSDGLAGATQYF.

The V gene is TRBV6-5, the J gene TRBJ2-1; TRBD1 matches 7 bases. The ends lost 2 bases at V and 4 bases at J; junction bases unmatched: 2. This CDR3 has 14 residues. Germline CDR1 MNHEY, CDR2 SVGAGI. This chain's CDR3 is CASSYTGQYNEQFF. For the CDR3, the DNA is TGTGCCAGCAGTTACACGGGACAGTACAATGAGCAGTTCTTC.

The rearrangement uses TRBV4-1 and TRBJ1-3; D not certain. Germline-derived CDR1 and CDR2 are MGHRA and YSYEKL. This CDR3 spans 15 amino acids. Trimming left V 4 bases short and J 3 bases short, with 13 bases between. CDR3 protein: CASSPRRGDGNTIYF. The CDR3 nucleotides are TGCGCCAGCAGCCCCCGCCGCGGGGATGGAAACACCATATATTTT.

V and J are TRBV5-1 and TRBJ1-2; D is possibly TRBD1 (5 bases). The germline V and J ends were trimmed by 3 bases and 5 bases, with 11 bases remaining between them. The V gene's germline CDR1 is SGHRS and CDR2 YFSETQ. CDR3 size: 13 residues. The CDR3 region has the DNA TGCGCCAGCAGCTCAGGGTCATCATATGGCTACACCTTC. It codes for CASSSGSSYGYTF.

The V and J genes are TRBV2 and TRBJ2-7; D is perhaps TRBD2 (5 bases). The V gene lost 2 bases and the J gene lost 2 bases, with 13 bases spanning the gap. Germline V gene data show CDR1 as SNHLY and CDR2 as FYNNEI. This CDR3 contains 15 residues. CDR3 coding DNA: TGTGCCAGCAGTGAAATGGCTAGCCCAACCTACGAGCAGTACTTC. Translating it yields CASSEMASPTYEQYF.

The CDR3 region is CATSRTRTGDEQFF. The CDR3 DNA is TGTGCCACCAGCAGGACCCGGACAGGGGATGAGCAGTTCTTC. The V gene is TRBV15, the J gene TRBJ2-1; 9 nucleotides agree with TRBD1. Germline CDR1 reads LNHNV; CDR2 reads YYDKDF (reference sequence). The CDR3 covers 14 residues. With V trimmed by 3 bases and J by 8 bases, 5 bases remained unmatched.

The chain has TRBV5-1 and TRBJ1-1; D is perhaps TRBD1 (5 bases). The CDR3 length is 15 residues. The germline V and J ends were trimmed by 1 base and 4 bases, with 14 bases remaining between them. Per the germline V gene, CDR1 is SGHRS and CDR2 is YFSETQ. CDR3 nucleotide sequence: TGCGCCAGCAGCTTGCCGACAGCGACGGTCACTGAAGCTTTCTTT. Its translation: CASSLPTATVTEAFF.

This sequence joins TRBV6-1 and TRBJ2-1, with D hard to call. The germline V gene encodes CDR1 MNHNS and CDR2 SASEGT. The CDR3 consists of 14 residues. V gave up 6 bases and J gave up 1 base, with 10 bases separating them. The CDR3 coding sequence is TGTGCCAGCAGCCCTCTAGGTTCCTACAATGAGCAGTTCTTC. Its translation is CASSPLGSYNEQFF.

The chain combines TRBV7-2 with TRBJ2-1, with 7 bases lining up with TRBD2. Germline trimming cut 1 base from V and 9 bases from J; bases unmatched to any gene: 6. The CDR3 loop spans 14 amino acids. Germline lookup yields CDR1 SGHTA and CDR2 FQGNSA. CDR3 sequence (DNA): TGTGCCAGCAGCTTAGGGGGGGGTTATGTTGAGCAGTTCTTC. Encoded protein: CASSLGGGYVEQFF.

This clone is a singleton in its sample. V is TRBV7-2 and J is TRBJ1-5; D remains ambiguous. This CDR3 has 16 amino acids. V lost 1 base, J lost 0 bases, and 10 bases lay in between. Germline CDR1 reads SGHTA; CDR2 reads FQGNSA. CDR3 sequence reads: CASSLDSGVSNQPQHF. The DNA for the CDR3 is TGTGCCAGCAGCTTAGATTCGGGAGTTAGCAATCAGCCCCAGCATTTT.

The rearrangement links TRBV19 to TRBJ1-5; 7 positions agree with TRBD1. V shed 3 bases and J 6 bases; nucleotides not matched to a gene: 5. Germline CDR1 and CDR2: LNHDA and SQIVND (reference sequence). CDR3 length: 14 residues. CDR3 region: CASSIQGGAQPQHF. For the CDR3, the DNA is TGTGCCAGTAGTATTCAAGGGGGCGCTCAGCCCCAGCATTTT.

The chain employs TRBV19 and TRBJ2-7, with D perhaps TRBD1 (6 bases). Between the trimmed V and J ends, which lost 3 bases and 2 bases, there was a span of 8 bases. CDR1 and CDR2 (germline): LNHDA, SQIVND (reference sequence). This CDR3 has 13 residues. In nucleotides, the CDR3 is TGTGCCAGTAGTATGGGACAAACCTACGAGCAGTACTTC. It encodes CASSMGQTYEQYF.

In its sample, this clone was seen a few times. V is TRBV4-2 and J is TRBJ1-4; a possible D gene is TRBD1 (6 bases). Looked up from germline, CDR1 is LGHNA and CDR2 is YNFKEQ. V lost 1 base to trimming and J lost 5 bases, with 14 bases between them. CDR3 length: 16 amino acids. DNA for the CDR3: TGTGCCAGCAGCCAAGGGCCGACAGGTCGGAATGAAAAACTGTTTTTT. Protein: CASSQGPTGRNEKLFF.

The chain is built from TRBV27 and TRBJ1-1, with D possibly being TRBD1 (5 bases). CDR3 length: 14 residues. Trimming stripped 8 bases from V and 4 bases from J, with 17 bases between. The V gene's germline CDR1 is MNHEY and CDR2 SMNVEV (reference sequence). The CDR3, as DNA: TGTGCCAGCCACGGGAGGGGTCGTCGCACTGAAGCTTTCTTT. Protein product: CASHGRGRRTEAFF.

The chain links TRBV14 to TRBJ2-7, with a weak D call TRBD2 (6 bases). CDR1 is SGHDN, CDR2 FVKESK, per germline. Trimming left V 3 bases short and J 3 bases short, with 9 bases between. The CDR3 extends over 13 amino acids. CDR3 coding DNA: TGTGCCAGCAGCCAGACGGGGGACTACGAGCAGTACTTC. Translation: CASSQTGDYEQYF. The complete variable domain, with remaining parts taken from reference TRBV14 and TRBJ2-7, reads EAGVTQFPSHSVIEKGQTVTLRCDPISGHDNLYWYRRVMGKEIKFLLHFVKESKQDESGMPNNRFLAERTGGTYSTLKVQPAELEDSGVYFCASSQTGDYEQYFGPGTRLTVT.

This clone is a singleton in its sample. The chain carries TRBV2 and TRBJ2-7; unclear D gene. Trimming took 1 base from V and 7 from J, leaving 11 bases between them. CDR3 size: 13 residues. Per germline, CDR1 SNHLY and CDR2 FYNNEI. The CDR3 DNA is TGTGCCAGCAGTGAAGGCCTGAGTTATGAGCAGTACTTC. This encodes CASSEGLSYEQYF.

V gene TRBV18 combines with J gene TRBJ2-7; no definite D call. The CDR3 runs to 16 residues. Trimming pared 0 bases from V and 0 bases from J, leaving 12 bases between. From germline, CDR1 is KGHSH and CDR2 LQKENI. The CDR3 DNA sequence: TGTGCCAGCTCACCACCGGTTTCGAGGAGCTCCTACGAGCAGTACTTC. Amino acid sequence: CASSPPVSRSSYEQYF.

Here the CDR3 reads CAITQWGPLRGFTEAFF. The DNA for the CDR3 is TGTGCCATAACCCAGTGGGGGCCCCTAAGGGGGTTCACTGAAGCTTTCTTT. This sequence joins TRBV28 and TRBJ1-1; TRBD1 is a possible D gene (6 bases). The CDR3 extends over 17 amino acids. CDR1 MDHEN and CDR2 SYDVKM come from the germline V gene. Trimming removed 10 bases from V and 4 bases from J, with 28 bases in between.

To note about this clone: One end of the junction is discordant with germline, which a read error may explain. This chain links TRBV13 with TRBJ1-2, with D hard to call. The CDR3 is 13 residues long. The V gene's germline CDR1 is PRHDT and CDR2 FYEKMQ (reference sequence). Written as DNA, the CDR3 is TGTGCCAGCAGCTTATTTTTCACGGGGTTTCCAGACTTC. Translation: CASSLFFTGFPDF.

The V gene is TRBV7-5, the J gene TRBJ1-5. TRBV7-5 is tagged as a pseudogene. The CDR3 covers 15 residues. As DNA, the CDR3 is TGTGCCAGAAGCTTACGTCTGGGGGGATCTCAGCCCCAGCATTTT. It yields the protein CARSLRLGGSQPQHF.

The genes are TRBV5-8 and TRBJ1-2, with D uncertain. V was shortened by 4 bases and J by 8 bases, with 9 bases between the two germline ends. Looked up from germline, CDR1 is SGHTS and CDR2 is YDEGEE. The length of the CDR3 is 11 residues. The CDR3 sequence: CASSRVGGYTF. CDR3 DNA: TGTGCCAGCAGCCGGGTCGGCGGCTACACCTTC.

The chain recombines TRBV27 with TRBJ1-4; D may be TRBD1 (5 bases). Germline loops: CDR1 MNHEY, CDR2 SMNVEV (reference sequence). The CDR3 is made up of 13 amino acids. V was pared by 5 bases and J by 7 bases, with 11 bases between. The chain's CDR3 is CASSGGAGEKLFF. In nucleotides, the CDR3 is TGTGCCAGCAGTGGAGGGGCTGGTGAAAAACTGTTTTTT.